This T cell receptor (beta chain) was documented in a study of early T cells in non-severe SARS-CoV-2 infection. Study results and caveats: Comparison of clonotypes with VDJdb favored anti-spike CD8 responses while missing private and CD4 specificities.

This clonotype has only a few counts. As yet, its antigen is unknown. Via MiXCR, TCRdb re-called the 5' RACE reads, giving one row per CDR3 protein. This sample has 45,000 to 75,000 distinct CDR3 sequences, with roughly 12% found just once. This CDR3 spans 14 amino acids. Trimming took 7 bases from V and 4 from J, leaving 16 bases between them. From germline, CDR1 is SNHLY and CDR2 FYNNEI. Sequenced: whole blood. The chain combines TRBV2 with TRBJ1-1; tentative D call: TRBD1 (5 bases). The receptor was isolated from an adult who was a healthcare worker with PCR-confirmed SARS-CoV-2 infection or an uninfected control (not recorded which). The CDR3 region has the DNA TGTGCCAGCACCGAACTGGGGGTTGGCACTGAAGCTTTCTTT. It translates to CASTELGVGTEAFF.